Below are 24 T cell receptor beta chains sequenced from a single sample in a study of T-cell reconstitution after alpha-beta-depleted transplantation in children. Unique molecular identifiers were used in preparing the TCRbeta library. TCRdb recomputed calls from the PCR reads with MiXCR, one row per CDR3 protein. This table holds hundreds of thousands of distinct CDR3 sequences, about 12% found once. The input for sequencing was PBMCs from the stem cell graft donor, taken from the stem cell graft. Receptors originate from a human donor who donated a stem cell graft to a child with combined immunodeficiency.

The chain has TRBV9 and TRBJ2-6; D is undetermined. V was trimmed by 4 bases and J by 0 bases, leaving 11 bases between them. From germline, CDR1 is SGDLS and CDR2 YYNGEE. The CDR3 spans 16 residues. CDR3 DNA: TGTGCCAGCAGCACGGGCACATCCTCTGGGGCCAACGTCCTGACTTTC. Residues: CASSTGTSSGANVLTF.

Ten or more counts support this clonotype. The chain is built from TRBV7-9 and TRBJ2-1; D is undetermined. Trimming pared 4 bases from V and 9 bases from J, leaving 7 bases between. This CDR3 region has 11 residues. CDR1 and CDR2 (germline): SEHNR, FQNEAQ (reference sequence). The CDR3 DNA is TGTGCCAGCAGCTCTGGGTTTGAGCAGTTCTTC. It specifies CASSSGFEQFF.

This clonotype was seen more than once but under ten times. Written as DNA, the CDR3 is TGCGCCAGCAGTTACACAGGGGGAGATCAGCCCCAGCATTTT. Its translation is CASSYTGGDQPQHF. The rearrangement links TRBV5-1 to TRBJ1-5; TRBD1 matches 8 bases. Germline CDR1 and CDR2: SGHRS and YFSETQ. Germline trimming cut 5 bases from V and 5 bases from J; bases unmatched to any gene: 6. The CDR3 sequence is 14 residues long.

J is TRBJ2-7 and V is TRBV29-1; 7 bases match TRBD2. This CDR3 is 12 amino acids long. The germline CDR1 and CDR2 sequences are SQVTM and ANQGSEA. Losses at the gene ends were 3 bases for V and 4 bases for J; bases not matched to a gene: 3. CDR3 nucleotide sequence: TGCAGCGTTGAGGGGAGGGAATACGAGCAGTACTTC. As protein: CSVEGREYEQYF.

The chain employs TRBV6-1 and TRBJ2-1; TRBD2 agrees at 11 bases. V dropped 6 bases and J dropped 4; count of bases not matched to a gene: 8. This CDR3 spans 16 amino acids. Germline assignment: CDR1 MNHNS and CDR2 SASEGT. The CDR3 sequence is CASSPSGLAAYNEQFF. The CDR3 nucleotides read TGTGCCAGCAGCCCCTCGGGACTAGCGGCTTACAATGAGCAGTTCTTC.

This clonotype was observed a handful of times. This chain joins TRBV5-1 and TRBJ2-2, with unresolved D. Germline lookup yields CDR1 SGHRS and CDR2 YFSETQ. The CDR3 has 14 amino acids. Trimming cost V 0 bases and J 4 bases, with 7 bases left between them. The CDR3 DNA reads TGCGCCAGCAGCTTGGTTCGGGTCACCGGGGAGCTGTTTTTT. This sequence encodes CASSLVRVTGELFF.

This clonotype was detected many times. The chain is built from TRBV5-5 and TRBJ1-1; D remains unclear. Germline CDR1 reads SGHKS; CDR2 reads YYEKEE (reference sequence). Between the trimmed V and J ends, which lost 4 bases and 1 base, there was a span of 14 bases. This CDR3 has 15 amino acids. CDR3 DNA sequence: TGTGCCAGCAGCCCCCAGGACCTGCCGAACACTGAAGCTTTCTTT. Amino acids: CASSPQDLPNTEAFF.

The table lists this clonotype with a few counts. J is TRBJ1-2 and V is TRBV10-3; 7 bases map to TRBD1. The CDR3 runs 16 residues. The V gene end was trimmed by 2 bases and the J gene end by 0 bases; junction bases not matched to a gene: 6. CDR1 and CDR2 (germline): ENHRY, SYGVKD. CDR3 in amino acids: CAISEQGTETNYGYTF. The CDR3 DNA is TGTGCCATCAGTGAGCAAGGGACAGAGACTAACTATGGCTACACCTTC.

This clonotype appeared many times. The V call is TRBV18, the J call TRBJ2-1, with 7 bases matching TRBD2. Germline lookup yields CDR1 KGHSH and CDR2 LQKENI. CDR3 length: 15 amino acids. V lost 8 bases to trimming and J lost 2 bases; unmatched junction nucleotides: 9. The CDR3 DNA reads as TGTGCCAGCACCACTAGCGCGACTACCTACAATGAGCAGTTCTTC. It is translated as CASTTSATTYNEQFF.

The V call is TRBV7-2, the J call TRBJ2-5, with TRBD2 matching 9 bases. Losses at the gene ends were 3 bases for V and 5 bases for J; bases not matched to a gene: 7. The germline V gene encodes CDR1 SGHTA and CDR2 FQGNSA. The CDR3 runs 15 residues. DNA of the CDR3: TGTGCCAGCAGCTTGGGCGGGAGGGCCCACGAGACCCAGTACTTC. Translated, it gives CASSLGGRAHETQYF. Full variable domain (outside the CDR3, taken from reference TRBV7-2 and TRBJ2-5): GAGVSQSPSNKVTEKGKDVELRCDPISGHTALYWYRQSLGQGLEFLIYFQGNSAPDKSGLPSDRFSAERTGGSVSTLTIQRTQQEDSAVYLCASSLGGRAHETQYFGPGTRLLVL.

The sample holds a few counts of this clonotype. A read error may produce the germline difference seen at one junction end. The chain couples TRBV12-3 or TRBV12-4 to TRBJ2-5; 12 bases line up with TRBD2. The CDR3 covers 14 residues. CDR3 coding DNA: TGTGCCAGCAGAGGACTAGCGGGGCAGCCCCGTGTTTGGTTC. Amino acids: CASRGLAGQPRVWF.

The table lists this clonotype with a few counts. The chain combines TRBV5-6 with TRBJ2-5; 8 nucleotides line up with TRBD2. The CDR3 extends over 13 amino acids. Germline V CDR1 and CDR2: SGHDT, YYEEEE. With 5 bases clipped from V and 3 bases from J, the junction kept 3 bases outside the gene matches. The CDR3 loop is CASRETSEETQYF. The CDR3 DNA follows: TGTGCCAGCAGGGAGACTAGCGAAGAGACCCAGTACTTC.

This clonotype has at least ten counts. The chain uses TRBV20-1 and TRBJ2-1; 8 bases fit TRBD1. The CDR3 extends over 14 amino acids. The trim removed 5 bases at V and 3 bases at J, leaving 6 bases unmatched. Per germline, CDR1 DFQATT and CDR2 SNEGSKA (reference sequence). Written as DNA, the CDR3 is TGCAGTGCTGAAGACAGGGGAAACTACAATGAGCAGTTCTTC. It encodes CSAEDRGNYNEQFF.

The table lists this clonotype with a few counts. The chain combines TRBV5-6 with TRBJ2-7, with a weak D call TRBD2 (5 bases). V was shortened by 4 bases and J by 2 bases, with 19 bases between the two germline ends. There are 16 residues in the CDR3. Germline V gene sequence: CDR1 SGHDT, CDR2 YYEEEE. The CDR3 DNA reads TGTGCCAGCAGCCTCTCCGGGATTACAACAACCTACGAGCAGTACTTC. It codes for CASSLSGITTTYEQYF.

Concerning this clonotype: Germline and junction disagree at one end, which may indicate a read error. The CDR3 bases are TGTGCCGGCAGCGCAAACCCGGTCTGGGACGTGGGCTCTGGAAACACCATATATTTT. Amino acids: CAGSANPVWDVGSGNTIYF. The chain combines TRBV9 with TRBJ1-3, with a possible D match to TRBD1 (5 bases). Looked up from germline, CDR1 is SGDLS and CDR2 is YYNGEE. The CDR3 contains 19 residues.

This clonotype has a handful of counts. The chain has TRBV11-1 and TRBJ1-2, with no clear D. Trimming shortened V by 1 base and J by 1 base, and 25 bases separated the two germline ends. This CDR3 comprises 20 residues. Per the germline V gene, CDR1 is SGHAT and CDR2 is FQDESV (reference sequence). CDR3 residues: CASSLGPLAYLPGGNYGYTF. CDR3 nucleotides: TGTGCCAGCAGCTTAGGACCCCTGGCCTACCTCCCAGGCGGTAACTATGGCTACACCTTC. Together with reference TRBV11-1 and TRBJ1-2, the CDR3 gives the full variable domain: EAEVAQSPRYKITEKSQAVAFWCDPISGHATLYWYRQILGQGPELLVQFQDESVVDDSQLPKDRFSAERLKGVDSTLKIQPAELGDSAMYLCASSLGPLAYLPGGNYGYTFGSGTRLTVV.

This rearrangement joins TRBV6-2 or TRBV6-3 to TRBJ2-7; D uncertain. The V and J ends lost 0 bases and 6 bases respectively, with 15 bases between them. Germline V CDR1 and CDR2: MNHEY, SVGEGT. The CDR3 extends over 15 amino acids. CDR3 in amino acids: CASSYSPPPAGEQYF. The CDR3 DNA is TGTGCCAGCAGTTACTCTCCTCCCCCAGCCGGCGAGCAGTACTTC.

The sample holds many counts of this clonotype. V gene TRBV5-1 combines with J gene TRBJ2-1; tentative D call: TRBD1 (5 bases). CDR1 is SGHRS, CDR2 YFSETQ, per germline. The CDR3 extends over 13 amino acids. V was clipped by 0 bases and J by 12 bases, with 13 bases between them. Written as DNA, the CDR3 is TGCGCCAGCAGCTTGGATCAGGGTAGTTCGCAGTTCTTC. Translated: CASSLDQGSSQFF.

This clonotype was seen more than once but under ten times. This rearrangement joins TRBV20-1 to TRBJ1-2; possibly TRBD1 for D (5 bases). This CDR3 is 14 amino acids long. Per the germline V gene, CDR1 is DFQATT and CDR2 is SNEGSKA (reference sequence). V was cut by 0 bases and J by 5 bases, with 13 bases left in between. The CDR3 nucleotides are TGCAGTGCTAGAGATAGGAAGGGACCTTATGGCTACACCTTC. This codes for CSARDRKGPYGYTF.

The sample holds many counts of this clonotype. The chain is built from TRBV5-1 and TRBJ2-2, with D unresolved. Germline V gives CDR1 SGHRS, CDR2 YFSETQ. The length of the CDR3 is 14 residues. V was shortened by 4 bases and J by 5 bases, with 12 bases between the two germline ends. The CDR3 DNA reads TGCGCCAGCAGCCCCCAATATGGAACCGGGGAGCTGTTTTTT. Encoded protein: CASSPQYGTGELFF.

The sample holds one count of this clonotype. The rearrangement uses TRBV9 and TRBJ2-1; 9 bases match TRBD2. The germline CDR1 and CDR2 sequences are SGDLS and YYNGEE. V trimming: 3 bases; J trimming: 6 bases; junction bases outside the gene matches: 10. The CDR3 consists of 16 residues. CDR3 sequence: CASSAESGGPLNEQFF. Written as DNA, the CDR3 is TGTGCCAGCAGCGCCGAGAGCGGGGGGCCCCTCAATGAGCAGTTCTTC.

This rearrangement joins TRBV19 to TRBJ1-6; D is unresolved. This CDR3 spans 14 amino acids. Germline assignment: CDR1 LNHDA and CDR2 SQIVND (reference sequence). Trimming removed 9 bases at V and 5 bases at J, with 14 bases between. CDR3 in amino acids: CASKPLSNNSPLHF. The CDR3 DNA is TGTGCCAGCAAACCTCTTTCCAATAATTCACCCCTCCACTTT.

This clonotype was seen only a few times. CDR3 sequence reads: CASSLKTGGFNSGANVLTF. In DNA form, the CDR3 reads TGTGCCAGCAGTCTAAAAACAGGGGGCTTCAACTCTGGGGCCAACGTCCTGACTTTC. This rearrangement joins TRBV6-1 to TRBJ2-6; 9 nucleotides line up with TRBD1. The CDR3 covers 19 residues. The germline V gene encodes CDR1 MNHNS and CDR2 SASEGT. With V trimmed by 5 bases and J by 0 bases, 11 bases remained unmatched.

This clonotype was detected many times. This chain links TRBV6-5 with TRBJ2-6; TRBD1 matches 7 bases. The CDR3 contains 19 residues. J lost 0 bases, V lost 0 bases, and 8 bases had no gene match. Germline CDR1 and CDR2: MNHEY and SVGAGI. CDR3 in amino acids: CASSYSSTGVSSGANVLTF. The CDR3 DNA follows: TGTGCCAGCAGTTACTCGAGCACAGGGGTTTCCTCTGGGGCCAACGTCCTGACTTTC.